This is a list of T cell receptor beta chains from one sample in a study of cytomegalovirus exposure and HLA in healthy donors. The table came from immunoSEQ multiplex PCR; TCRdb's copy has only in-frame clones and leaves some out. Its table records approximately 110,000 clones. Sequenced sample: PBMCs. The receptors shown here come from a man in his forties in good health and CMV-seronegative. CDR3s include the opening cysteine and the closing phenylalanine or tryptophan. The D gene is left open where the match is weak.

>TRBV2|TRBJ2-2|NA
TGTGCCACAATCCGGGTGACAGAGAACACCGGGGAGCTGTTTTTT
CATIRVTENTGELFF
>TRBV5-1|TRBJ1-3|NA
TGCGCCAGCAGCCCCTACGAAGGGGCTGGAAACACCATATATTTT
CASSPYEGAGNTIYF
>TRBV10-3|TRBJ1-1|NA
TGTGCCATCAGTGAGGAAGGACAGAAGAACACTGAAGCTTTCTTT
CAISEEGQKNTEAFF
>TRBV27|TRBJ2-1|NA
TGTGCCAGCAGTCCCCTCCTCCGAAATAAGGGACTCCGCGAGCAGTTCTTC
CASSPLLRNKGLREQFF
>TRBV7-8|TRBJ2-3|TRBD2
TGTGCCAGCAGCTTAAGATCAGTTAGCGGGAGACTAACAGATACGCAGTATTTT
CASSLRSVSGRLTDTQYF
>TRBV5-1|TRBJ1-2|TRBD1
TGCGCCAGCAGCCAGATGGGACAGGGGGATGGCTACACCTTC
CASSQMGQGDGYTF
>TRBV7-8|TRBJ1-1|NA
TGTGCCAGCAGCGGAGGGACGGCCGCTGAAGCTTTCTTT
CASSGGTAAEAFF
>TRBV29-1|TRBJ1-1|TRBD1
TGCAGCGGGGGACAGGACAACATGAACACTGAAGCTTTCTTT
CSGGQDNMNTEAFF
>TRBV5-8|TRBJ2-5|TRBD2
TGTGCCAGCAGCCGCCGGACTAGTAAGGAGACCCAGTACTTC
CASSRRTSKETQYF
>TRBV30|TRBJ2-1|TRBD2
TGTGCCTGGCGGGGCTTCCTAGCGGGGACCTACAATGAGCAGTTCTTC
CAWRGFLAGTYNEQFF
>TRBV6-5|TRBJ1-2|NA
TGTGCCAGCAGTTACTCGAGGAACTATGGCTACACCTTC
CASSYSRNYGYTF
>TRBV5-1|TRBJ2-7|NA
TGCGCCAGCAGCTTGTTGTCAGAGTCCGGGACACCCAACGAGCAGTACTTC
CASSLLSESGTPNEQYF
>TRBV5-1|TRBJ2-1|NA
TGCGCCAGCAGCTTCGCAGGGTTCGGTGGTGAGCAGTTCTTC
CASSFAGFGGEQFF
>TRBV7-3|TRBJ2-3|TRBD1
TGTGCCAGCAGCTTAGGGACAGCGATCACAGATACGCAGTATTTT
CASSLGTAITDTQYF
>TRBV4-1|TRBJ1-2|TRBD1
TGCGCCAGCAGCCAAGTCACAGGGGGTTACTACTATGGCTACACCTTC
CASSQVTGGYYYGYTF
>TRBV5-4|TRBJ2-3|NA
TGTGCCAGCAGACATCCGGGAGACACGCAGTATTTT
CASRHPGDTQYF
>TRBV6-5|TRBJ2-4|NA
TGTGCCAGCAGTCCAGCTCTAGCTAACGGCATTCAGTACTTC
CASSPALANGIQYF
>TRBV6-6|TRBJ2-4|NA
TGTGCCAGCAGTGCACCACAGGAGAATTTAAACATTCAGTACTTC
CASSAPQENLNIQYF
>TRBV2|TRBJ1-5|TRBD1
TGTGCCAGCAGCGAGACAGGGACCAATCAGCCCCAGCATTTT
CASSETGTNQPQHF
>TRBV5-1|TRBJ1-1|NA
TGCGCCAGCAGCTTGGGACAGGAGACTGAAGCTTTCTTT
CASSLGQETEAFF
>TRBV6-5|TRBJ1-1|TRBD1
TGTGCCAGCAGCCGACAGGGCCCTAACACTGAAGCTTTCTTT
CASSRQGPNTEAFF
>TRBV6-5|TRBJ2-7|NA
TGTGCCAGCAGCGCCCAGGTCTCCTACGAGCAGTACTTC
CASSAQVSYEQYF
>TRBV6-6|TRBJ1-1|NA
TGTGCCAGCAGTTTCGGACAGATCGAAGGCACTGAAGCTTTCTTT
CASSFGQIEGTEAFF
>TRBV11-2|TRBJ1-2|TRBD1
TGTGCCAGCAGCCCGGACAGGGGGTATGGCTACACCTTC
CASSPDRGYGYTF
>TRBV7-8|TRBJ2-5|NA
TGTGCCAGCAGCTTAGTTGGCCCGGGGACCCAGTACTTC
CASSLVGPGTQYF
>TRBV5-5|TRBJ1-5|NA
TGTGCCAGCAGCCCCCTGGGTGGGCCCGATCAGCCCCAGCATTTT
CASSPLGGPDQPQHF